These 21 T cell receptor beta chains were all obtained from the same sample, sequenced in a study of cytomegalovirus exposure and HLA in healthy donors. 60 Vbeta and 13 Jbeta primers were used in PCR. TCRdb keeps only in-frame clones here, not all; method: immunoSEQ multiplex PCR. The sample holds fewer than 150,000 clones; 60% to 80% are singletons and the top ten take just over 5%. Sequenced sample: PBMCs. The source is a male donor in good health and CMV-seronegative.

The gene calls are TRBV29-1 and TRBJ1-5; 9 bases fit TRBD1. The CDR3 has 18 amino acids. V shed 0 bases, J shed 7 bases, and the junction held 16 bases outside the gene matches. Germline V gene lookup returns CDR1 SQVTM and CDR2 ANQGSEA. CDR3 residues: CSVEDPWDRDHWGQPQHF. The DNA for the CDR3 is TGCAGCGTTGAAGACCCCTGGGACAGGGATCATTGGGGCCAGCCCCAGCATTTT.

The chain recombines TRBV5-8 with TRBJ2-5; 7 positions agree with TRBD1. The CDR3 totals 15 residues. Losses at the gene ends were 2 bases for V and 2 bases for J; bases not matched to a gene: 6. Germline V CDR1 and CDR2: SGHTS, YDEGEE. DNA of the CDR3: TGTGCCAGCAGCTTAGGGGGCAGGGCTCAAGAGACCCAGTACTTC. It encodes CASSLGGRAQETQYF.

This clone has more than one count but fewer than ten. J is TRBJ1-2 and V is TRBV7-2; the D is unclear. The length of the CDR3 is 15 residues. Deletions cut 3 bases from V and 4 bases from J, with 15 bases between. CDR1 and CDR2 from the germline V gene are SGHTA and FQGNSA. In DNA form, the CDR3 reads TGTGCCAGCAGCTTCGGGGAGGGTGTGAGCTATGGCTACACCTTC. Amino acid sequence: CASSFGEGVSYGYTF.

The chain carries TRBV9 and TRBJ2-1; 9 bases fit TRBD1. The CDR3 is 17 residues long. Trimming removed 0 bases from V and 2 bases from J; junction bases left unmatched: 6. The germline gives CDR1 SGDLS, CDR2 YYNGEE. CDR3 nucleotides: TGTGCCAGCAGCGTAGCTACAACAGGGGGCACCTACAATGAGCAGTTCTTC. It yields the protein CASSVATTGGTYNEQFF.

The chain combines TRBV11-2 with TRBJ1-4; maybe TRBD1 (5 bases). Germline-derived CDR1 and CDR2 are SGHAT and FQNNGV. The CDR3 extends over 13 amino acids. Deletions cut 9 bases from V and 7 bases from J, with 15 bases between. The CDR3 loop is CASHDRPTEKLFF. The CDR3 bases are TGTGCCAGTCACGACAGACCGACTGAAAAACTGTTTTTT.

V gene TRBV27 combines with J gene TRBJ2-3, with 11 bases matching TRBD1. With 4 bases clipped from V and 4 bases from J, the junction kept 4 bases outside the gene matches. Germline V gives CDR1 MNHEY, CDR2 SMNVEV (reference sequence). The CDR3 contains 15 residues. Here the CDR3 DNA reads TGTGCCAGCAGTTCACCGGGACAGGGGGCAGATACGCAGTATTTT. It translates to CASSSPGQGADTQYF.

V is TRBV6-1 and J is TRBJ2-7; maybe TRBD1 (6 bases). Germline values: CDR1 MNHNS, CDR2 SASEGT. Trimming pared 5 bases from V and 6 bases from J, leaving 17 bases between. This CDR3 comprises 14 residues. The CDR3 DNA follows: TGTGCCAGCAGTTGGAGCCGGGACAAGGGCGAGCAGTACTTC. As protein: CASSWSRDKGEQYF.

This clone has a handful of counts. This rearrangement joins TRBV5-1 to TRBJ2-1; 8 bases agree with TRBD2. Losses at the gene ends were 3 bases for V and 9 bases for J; bases not matched to a gene: 8. Germline lookup yields CDR1 SGHRS and CDR2 YFSETQ. The CDR3 is 14 residues long. The CDR3 region is CASSSGTSSTEQFF. In DNA, the CDR3 is TGCGCCAGCAGCTCCGGGACTAGTTCAACTGAGCAGTTCTTC. The variable domain in full, completed from reference TRBV5-1 and TRBJ2-1, reads KAGVTQTPRYLIKTRGQQVTLSCSPISGHRSVSWYQQTPGQGLQFLFEYFSETQRNKGNFPGRFSGRQFSNSRSEMNVSTLELGDSALYLCASSSGTSSTEQFFGPGTRLTVL.

This clone was found a few times. The chain couples TRBV2 to TRBJ2-7; 8 bases map to TRBD1. CDR3 length equals 12 residues. J was trimmed by 5 bases and V by 4 bases; bases with no gene match: 1. Per germline, CDR1 SNHLY and CDR2 FYNNEI. The CDR3 loop is CASSGQGHEQYF. The CDR3 region has the DNA TGTGCCAGCAGTGGACAGGGGCACGAGCAGTACTTC.

The chain is built from TRBV7-8 and TRBJ2-4, with D uncertain. Germline V gene data show CDR1 as SGHVS and CDR2 as FQNEAQ. The length of the CDR3 is 12 residues. Trimming stripped 3 bases from V and 6 bases from J, with 6 bases between. The CDR3 DNA follows: TGTGCCAGCAGCTTTGAGCTAAACATTCAGTACTTC. Residues: CASSFELNIQYF.

This clone appeared once. The rearrangement links TRBV7-2 to TRBJ2-7, with 8 positions matching TRBD2. V lost 0 bases and J lost 2; bases outside the gene matches: 6. The CDR3 is 16 residues long. The germline V gene encodes CDR1 SGHTA and CDR2 FQGNSA. CDR3 nucleotides: TGTGCCAGCAGCTTAGCCCACGGGGGGGGAGCCTACGAGCAGTACTTC. This encodes CASSLAHGGGAYEQYF.

The rearrangement uses TRBV5-1 and TRBJ2-5, with a possible D match to TRBD1 (5 bases). Germline V CDR1 and CDR2: SGHRS, YFSETQ. The V and J ends lost 0 bases and 5 bases respectively, with 11 bases between them. The CDR3 contains 14 residues. The CDR3 bases are TGCGCCAGCAGCTTGGACAGGCGCGACGAGACCCAGTACTTC. It codes for CASSLDRRDETQYF.

The chain is built from TRBV11-2 and TRBJ2-5; 9 positions match TRBD1. The trim removed 4 bases at V and 5 bases at J, leaving 14 bases unmatched. Germline V lookup: CDR1 SGHAT, CDR2 FQNNGV. The CDR3 loop spans 17 amino acids. In nucleotides, the CDR3 is TGTGCCAGCAGCTCGTACCCCGGGACAGGGCTTGGGGAGACCCAGTACTTC. Protein sequence: CASSSYPGTGLGETQYF. The full variable domain, its missing parts supplied by reference TRBV11-2 and TRBJ2-5, is EAGVAQSPRYKIIEKRQSVAFWCNPISGHATLYWYQQILGQGPKLLIQFQNNGVVDDSQLPKDRFSAERLKGVDSTLKIQPAKLEDSAVYLCASSSYPGTGLGETQYFGPGTRLLVL.

The rearrangement joins TRBV29-1 to TRBJ1-1; a possible D gene is TRBD1 (6 bases). The CDR3 has 14 amino acids. Germline V gene data show CDR1 as SQVTM and CDR2 as ANQGSEA. V was cut by 5 bases and J by 4 bases, with 17 bases left in between. CDR3 nucleotides: TGCAGCGTTTCCCGGGGGGCGTGGGGCACTGAAGCTTTCTTT. Protein product: CSVSRGAWGTEAFF.

The chain links TRBV5-5 to TRBJ2-7; D is possibly TRBD1 (5 bases). The V end was cut by 3 bases, the J end by 0 bases, with 16 bases between. This CDR3 has 16 amino acids. Germline V gives CDR1 SGHKS, CDR2 YYEKEE (reference sequence). CDR3 protein: CASSSSAAGYSYEQYF. The CDR3 DNA reads as TGTGCCAGCAGCTCCTCGGCGGCAGGGTACTCCTACGAGCAGTACTTC.

This clone occurred a few times. The chain couples TRBV7-9 to TRBJ2-2; TRBD1 matches at 9 bases. V was clipped by 5 bases and J by 6 bases; unmatched bases: 7. The length of the CDR3 is 15 residues. Germline V CDR1 and CDR2: SEHNR, FQNEAQ (reference sequence). CDR3 loop: CASSPTGGRAGELFF. CDR3 nucleotides: TGTGCCAGCAGCCCTACAGGGGGCAGGGCCGGGGAGCTGTTTTTT.

The chain joins TRBV7-8 to TRBJ2-2, with 10 nucleotides matching TRBD1. This CDR3 region has 16 residues. Losses at the gene ends were 1 base for V and 6 bases for J; bases not matched to a gene: 5. Germline V lookup: CDR1 SGHVS, CDR2 FQNEAQ. CDR3 region: CASSLGTGGRPGELFF. The CDR3 nucleotides read TGTGCCAGCAGCTTAGGGACAGGGGGTAGGCCCGGGGAGCTGTTTTTT.

V usage is TRBV15 and J usage is TRBJ2-3, with a possible D match to TRBD2 (7 bases). Per the germline V gene, CDR1 is LNHNV and CDR2 is YYDKDF (reference sequence). The V end lost 3 bases, the J end lost 2 bases, and 21 bases lay between the germline ends. The CDR3 length is 18 residues. The CDR3 sequence: CATSSGDWGGRLTDTQYF. The DNA of the CDR3 is TGTGCCACCAGCAGCGGCGATTGGGGGGGGCGGCTCACAGATACGCAGTATTTT.

The V and J genes are TRBV7-6 and TRBJ1-1, with D tentatively TRBD1 (6 bases). Germline CDR1 is SGHVS and CDR2 is FNYEAQ. V lost 0 bases to trimming and J lost 2 bases, with 13 bases between them. CDR3 length: 16 amino acids. The CDR3 bases are TGTGCCAGCAGCTTAGCGGGGGCAGGGCCTAACACTGAAGCTTTCTTT. It translates to CASSLAGAGPNTEAFF.

The chain couples TRBV5-1 to TRBJ1-2, with 7 bases aligning to TRBD1. The CDR3 length is 14 residues. With V trimmed by 2 bases and J by 3 bases, 4 bases remained unmatched. Germline CDR1 is SGHRS and CDR2 is YFSETQ. CDR3 DNA: TGCGCCAGCAGCTTCGCGACAGGGTACTATGGCTACACCTTC. It codes for CASSFATGYYGYTF.

The chain combines TRBV6-6 with TRBJ2-7; tentative D call: TRBD2 (6 bases). The ends were cut back, 8 bases at V and 0 bases at J, with 17 bases in the middle. Looked up from germline, CDR1 is MNHNY and CDR2 is SVGAGI (reference sequence). This CDR3 contains 15 residues. CDR3 protein: CASSQKAGFSYEQYF. CDR3 sequence (DNA): TGTGCCAGCTCCCAAAAGGCGGGGTTCTCCTACGAGCAGTACTTC.